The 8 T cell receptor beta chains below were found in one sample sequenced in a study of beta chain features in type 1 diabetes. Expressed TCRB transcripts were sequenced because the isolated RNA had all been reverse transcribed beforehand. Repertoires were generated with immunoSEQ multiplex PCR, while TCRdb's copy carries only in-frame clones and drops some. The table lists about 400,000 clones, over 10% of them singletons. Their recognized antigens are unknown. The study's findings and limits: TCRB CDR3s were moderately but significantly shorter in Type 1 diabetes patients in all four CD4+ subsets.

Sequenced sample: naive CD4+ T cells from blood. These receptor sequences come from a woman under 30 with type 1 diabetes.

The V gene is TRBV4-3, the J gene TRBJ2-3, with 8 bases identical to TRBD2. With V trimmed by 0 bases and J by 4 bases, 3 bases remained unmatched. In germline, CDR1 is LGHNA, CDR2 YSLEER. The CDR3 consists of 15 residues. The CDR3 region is CASSQDQAGADTQYF. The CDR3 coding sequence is TGCGCCAGCAGCCAAGATCAAGCGGGAGCAGATACGCAGTATTTT.

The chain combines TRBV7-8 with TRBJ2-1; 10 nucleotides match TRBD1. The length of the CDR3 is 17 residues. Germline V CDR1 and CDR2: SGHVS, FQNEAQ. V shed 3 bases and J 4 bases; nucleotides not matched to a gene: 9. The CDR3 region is CASSFGPGTGAYNEQFF. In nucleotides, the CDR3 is TGTGCCAGCAGCTTTGGCCCCGGGACAGGGGCATACAATGAGCAGTTCTTC.

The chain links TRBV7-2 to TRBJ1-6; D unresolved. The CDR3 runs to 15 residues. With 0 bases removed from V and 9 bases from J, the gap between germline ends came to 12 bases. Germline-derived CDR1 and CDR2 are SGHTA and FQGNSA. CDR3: CASSLAGGSGSPLHF. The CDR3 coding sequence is TGTGCCAGCAGCTTAGCGGGAGGGAGCGGTTCACCCCTCCACTTT.

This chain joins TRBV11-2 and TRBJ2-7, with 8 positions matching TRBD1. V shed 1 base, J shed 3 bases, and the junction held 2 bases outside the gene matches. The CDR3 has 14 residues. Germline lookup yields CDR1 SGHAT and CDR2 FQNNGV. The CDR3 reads CASSLGTGIYEQYF. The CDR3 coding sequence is TGTGCCAGCAGCTTAGGGACAGGGATCTACGAGCAGTACTTC.

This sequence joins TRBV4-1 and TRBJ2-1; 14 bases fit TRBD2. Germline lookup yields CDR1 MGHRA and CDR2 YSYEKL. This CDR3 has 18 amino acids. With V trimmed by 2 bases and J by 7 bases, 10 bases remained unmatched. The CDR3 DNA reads TGCGCCAGCAGCCAATTAGGACTAGCGGGAGGCCGGGGGAATGAGCAGTTCTTC. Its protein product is CASSQLGLAGGRGNEQFF.

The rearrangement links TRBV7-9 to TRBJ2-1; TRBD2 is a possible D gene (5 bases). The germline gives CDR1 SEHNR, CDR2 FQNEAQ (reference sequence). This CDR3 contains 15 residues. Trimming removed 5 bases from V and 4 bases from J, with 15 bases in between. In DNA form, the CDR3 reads TGTGCCAGCAGCGCCCGGGGAAGCGGTTACAATGAGCAGTTCTTC. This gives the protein CASSARGSGYNEQFF.

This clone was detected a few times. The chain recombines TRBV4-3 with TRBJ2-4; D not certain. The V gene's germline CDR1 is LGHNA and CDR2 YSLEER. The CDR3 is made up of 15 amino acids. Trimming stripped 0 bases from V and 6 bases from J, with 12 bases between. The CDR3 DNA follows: TGCGCCAGCAGCCAAGAATGGAGACCCGGAAACATTCAGTACTTC. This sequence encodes CASSQEWRPGNIQYF.

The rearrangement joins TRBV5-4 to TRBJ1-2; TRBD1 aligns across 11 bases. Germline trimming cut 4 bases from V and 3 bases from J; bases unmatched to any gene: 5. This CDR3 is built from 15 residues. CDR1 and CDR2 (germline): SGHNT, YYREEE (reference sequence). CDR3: CASSPRTGGDYGYTF. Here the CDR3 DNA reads TGTGCCAGCAGCCCAAGGACAGGGGGCGACTATGGCTACACCTTC.